The 17 T cell receptor beta chains below come from one sample, sequenced in a study of cytomegalovirus exposure and HLA in healthy donors. Primers included in the PCR were 60 Vbeta and 13 Jbeta primers. Repertoires were generated with immunoSEQ multiplex PCR, while TCRdb's copy carries only in-frame clones and drops some. The repertoire consists of 150,000 to 200,000 clones, with roughly 10% occurring once and the leading ten covering 1% to 1.5%. The sequenced sample was PBMCs. These receptor sequences come from a woman younger than 45 in good health and CMV-seropositive.

The V and J genes are TRBV5-6 and TRBJ2-7, with 8 positions matching TRBD2. Germline V gene data show CDR1 as SGHDT and CDR2 as YYEEEE. The CDR3 runs to 16 residues. Trimming at V came to 1 base and at J to 0 bases, leaving 6 bases not matched to a gene. The CDR3 protein is CASSLLSGTFSYEQYF. The CDR3, as DNA: TGTGCCAGCAGCTTGCTTAGCGGGACCTTCTCCTACGAGCAGTACTTC. Combining the CDR3 with reference TRBV5-6 and TRBJ2-7 gives the whole variable domain DAGVTQSPTHLIKTRGQQVTLRCSPKSGHDTVSWYQQALGQGPQFIFQYYEEEERQRGNFPDRFSGHQFPNYSSELNVNALLLGDSALYLCASSLLSGTFSYEQYFGPGTRLTVT.

The V and J genes are TRBV29-1 and TRBJ1-2, with TRBD1 as a possible D gene (5 bases). This CDR3 spans 15 amino acids. V shed 4 bases and J shed 2 bases, with 17 bases lying between them. Germline V lookup: CDR1 SQVTM, CDR2 ANQGSEA. The CDR3 loop reads CSVAGEGRANYGYTF. The CDR3, as DNA: TGCAGCGTTGCGGGAGAGGGCAGGGCCAACTATGGCTACACCTTC.

This clone was recorded a few times. V gene TRBV25-1 combines with J gene TRBJ1-1; a weak D match, TRBD1 (5 bases). Trimming removed 7 bases at V and 1 base at J, with 10 bases between. The CDR3 is 13 residues long. Germline CDR1 and CDR2: MGHDK and SYGVNS. The CDR3, as DNA: TGTGCCAGCACCCGGACAAGGAACACTGAAGCTTTCTTT. It codes for CASTRTRNTEAFF.

This clone was picked up a small number of times. The chain links TRBV14 to TRBJ1-2, with TRBD1 identical over 8 bases. The V segment lost 4 bases and the J segment 0 bases; nucleotides outside the gene matches: 7. CDR1 SGHDN and CDR2 FVKESK come from the germline V gene. The CDR3 runs to 16 residues. Here the CDR3 reads CASSPFLDRANYGYTF. CDR3 nucleotide sequence: TGTGCCAGCAGCCCCTTCTTGGACAGGGCTAACTATGGCTACACCTTC.

This clone was seen a few times. This rearrangement joins TRBV7-9 to TRBJ2-3; 11 bases match TRBD2. Germline CDR1 and CDR2: SEHNR and FQNEAQ (reference sequence). This CDR3 contains 14 residues. The junction had 6 bases not matched to a gene; V was cut back by 9 bases and J by 4 bases. In DNA form, the CDR3 reads TGTGCCAGTGATAGCGGGAGGGCCGCAGATACGCAGTATTTT. This translates into CASDSGRAADTQYF.

This clone appeared a few times. At one end, the junction sequence differs from germline, possibly due to a read error. This chain uses TRBV30 with TRBJ2-1; 11 bases match TRBD2. The CDR3 totals 14 residues. The germline V gene encodes CDR1 GTSNPN and CDR2 SVGIG (reference sequence). In DNA, the CDR3 is TGTACCTGGAGTGGGGCTAGCGGGAGGTACGAGCAGTTCTTC. Its translation: CTWSGASGRYEQFF. The whole variable domain, filled in from reference TRBV30 and TRBJ2-1, reads SQTIHQWPATLVQPVGSPLSLECTVEGTSNPNLYWYRQAAGRGLQLLFYSVGIGQISSEVPQNLSASRPQDRQFILSSKKLLLSDSGFYLCTWSGASGRYEQFFGPGTRLTVL.

The chain joins TRBV4-1 to TRBJ2-1; 8 bases are shared with TRBD1. Germline V lookup: CDR1 MGHRA, CDR2 YSYEKL. V lost 1 base to trimming and J lost 6 bases; unmatched junction nucleotides: 8. This CDR3 comprises 16 residues. The CDR3 nucleotides read TGCGCCAGCAGCCAAGCCCCCGGACAGGGTGTCAATGAGCAGTTCTTC. Its protein product is CASSQAPGQGVNEQFF.

This clone came up a few times. This specimen includes other DNA sequences encoding the same CDR3. The genes are TRBV6-5 and TRBJ2-5, with D tentatively TRBD1 (6 bases). V shed 5 bases and J shed 0 bases, with 13 bases lying between them. Germline V gene lookup returns CDR1 MNHEY and CDR2 SVGAGI. This CDR3 spans 15 amino acids. The chain's CDR3 is CASSQGLSHQETQYF. Written as DNA, the CDR3 is TGTGCCAGCAGTCAGGGGTTATCCCACCAAGAGACCCAGTACTTC.

A few counts support this clone. The rearrangement joins TRBV27 to TRBJ2-1, with D possibly being TRBD2 (5 bases). The ends were cut back, 7 bases at V and 7 bases at J, with 20 bases in the middle. Germline V gives CDR1 MNHEY, CDR2 SMNVEV (reference sequence). The CDR3 runs 15 residues. Written as DNA, the CDR3 is TGTGCCAGCACAGGCGGCTCCTCGGGGATTAATGAGCAGTTCTTC. Amino acids: CASTGGSSGINEQFF.

The genes are TRBV7-2 and TRBJ2-1; D is perhaps TRBD1 (6 bases). CDR3 length: 16 residues. Trimming pared 5 bases from V and 6 bases from J, leaving 20 bases between. The germline gives CDR1 SGHTA, CDR2 FQGNSA. CDR3 sequence (DNA): TGTGCCAGCAGCCCGCAGGGGACACGGAAAGGCAATGAGCAGTTCTTC. Amino acid sequence: CASSPQGTRKGNEQFF.

This clone appeared many times. V and J are TRBV30 and TRBJ2-3; D call uncertain. The CDR3 contains 12 residues. Trimming pared 3 bases from V and 0 bases from J, leaving 4 bases between. The germline gives CDR1 GTSNPN, CDR2 SVGIG (reference sequence). The CDR3 region is CAWSLSTDTQYF. The CDR3 DNA reads as TGTGCCTGGAGCCTAAGCACAGATACGCAGTATTTT.

This clone appeared a few times. The genes are TRBV9 and TRBJ2-1; TRBD2 aligns across 10 bases. V was clipped by 4 bases and J by 2 bases; unmatched bases: 6. The CDR3 contains 16 residues. Germline CDR1 and CDR2: SGDLS and YYNGEE. The CDR3 region has the DNA TGTGCCAGCAGCTCCAACAGCGGGAGGGCCTACAATGAGCAGTTCTTC. It specifies CASSSNSGRAYNEQFF. The complete variable domain, with remaining parts taken from reference TRBV9 and TRBJ2-1, reads DSGVTQTPKHLITATGQRVTLRCSPRSGDLSVYWYQQSLDQGLQFLIQYYNGEERAKGNILERFSAQQFPDLHSELNLSSLELGDSALYFCASSSNSGRAYNEQFFGPGTRLTVL.

This clone was seen more than once but under ten times. The rearrangement uses TRBV27 and TRBJ1-2, with D uncertain. Germline CDR1 reads MNHEY; CDR2 reads SMNVEV (reference sequence). The V gene lost 8 bases and the J gene lost 2 bases, with 15 bases spanning the gap. There are 14 residues in the CDR3. The CDR3 is CASADAPGNYGYTF. CDR3 nucleotides: TGTGCCAGCGCCGACGCGCCCGGGAACTATGGCTACACCTTC.

This clone has only a few counts. J is TRBJ2-7 and V is TRBV5-6, with D maybe TRBD1 (5 bases). CDR3 length equals 12 residues. The V and J ends lost 4 bases and 3 bases respectively, with 8 bases between them. The germline V gene encodes CDR1 SGHDT and CDR2 YYEEEE. The CDR3 reads CASSLTVYEQYF. CDR3 coding DNA: TGTGCCAGCAGCCTGACAGTCTACGAGCAGTACTTC.

This clone was counted only a few times. V gene TRBV5-1 combines with J gene TRBJ1-1; perhaps TRBD1 as D (5 bases). The CDR3 extends over 15 amino acids. Germline-derived CDR1 and CDR2 are SGHRS and YFSETQ. Trimming stripped 1 base from V and 5 bases from J, with 15 bases between. CDR3 sequence: CASSLRAGSPTEAFF. As DNA, the CDR3 is TGCGCCAGCAGCTTGAGAGCAGGGTCCCCAACTGAAGCTTTCTTT.

The table lists this clone with a few counts. V usage is TRBV10-1 and J usage is TRBJ2-7; D remains unclear. This CDR3 comprises 13 residues. CDR1 and CDR2 (germline): WNHNN, SYGVQD (reference sequence). Trimming removed 3 bases at V and 2 bases at J, with 8 bases between. This CDR3 is CASSEAPAYEQYF. CDR3 bases: TGCGCCAGCAGTGAAGCCCCGGCCTACGAGCAGTACTTC.

The V gene is TRBV5-1, the J gene TRBJ2-7; possible D gene TRBD2, 5 bases. CDR1 and CDR2 (germline): SGHRS, YFSETQ. V shed 0 bases and J shed 5 bases, with 21 bases lying between them. The CDR3 contains 17 residues. In DNA, the CDR3 is TGCGCCAGCAGCTTGGGTAGTAGCCAAGCGTTCGGGAACGAGCAGTACTTC. Translated, it gives CASSLGSSQAFGNEQYF.